A selection of T cell receptor beta chains follows, all from one sample in a study of T cell responses to AZD1222 COVID-19 vaccine. The protocol was immunoSEQ multiplex PCR, while the TCRdb copy is restricted to in-frame clones and leaves out a portion. The table records around 61,000 clones, 75% to 90% of them present only once. Here the sequenced sample was peripheral blood, taken on day 0 of AZD1222 vaccination. These TCRs come from an adult in good health. Each CDR3 is given with its conserved first and last residue. A D gene is named only where the DNA matches it firmly. Clone size is not always given. Where it is, it says once, few, many or a class for expanded clones.

len: 14; abundance: -; j_gene: TRBJ1-3; v_gene: TRBV5-1; d_gene: TRBD1; CDR3nt: TGCGCCAGCGTCAGGGGGAACTCTGGAAACACCATATATTTT; CDR3aa: CASVRGNSGNTIYF
len: 13; abundance: -; j_gene: TRBJ1-2; v_gene: TRBV10-2; d_gene: -; CDR3nt: TGCGCCAGCAACCCGGCGGCGAGCTATGGCTACACCTTC; CDR3aa: CASNPAASYGYTF
len: 16; abundance: -; j_gene: TRBJ2-7; v_gene: TRBV5-6; d_gene: TRBD1; CDR3nt: TGTGCCAGCAGCCCGTACCTACAGGGGAAGACCTACGAGCAGTACTTC; CDR3aa: CASSPYLQGKTYEQYF
len: 16; abundance: -; j_gene: TRBJ1-4; v_gene: TRBV7-2; d_gene: TRBD1; CDR3nt: TGTGCCAGCAGCTTAGGGTCGCAGGGGGGAGCTGAAAAACTGTTTTTT; CDR3aa: CASSLGSQGGAEKLFF
len: 13; abundance: -; j_gene: TRBJ2-7; v_gene: TRBV28; d_gene: -; CDR3nt: TGTGCCAGCAGACTGGATCGCTCCTACGAGCAGTACTTC; CDR3aa: CASRLDRSYEQYF
len: 17; abundance: -; j_gene: TRBJ2-3; v_gene: TRBV5-4; d_gene: TRBD2; CDR3nt: TGTGCCAGCAGCTTGAAGGTAGCGGGGGGGCTGGCAGATACGCAGTATTTT; CDR3aa: CASSLKVAGGLADTQYF
len: 18; abundance: -; j_gene: TRBJ2-3; v_gene: TRBV19; d_gene: -; CDR3nt: TGTGCCAGTAGCGGGGACGAGACCGGGACTCCTAACACAGATACGCAGTATTTT; CDR3aa: CASSGDETGTPNTDTQYF
len: 18; abundance: -; j_gene: TRBJ1-5; v_gene: TRBV3-1/TRBV3-2; d_gene: TRBD1; CDR3nt: TGTGCCATCCCCCGGACCCGGGACAGCCCTTTTCGCAATCAGCCCCAGCATTTT; CDR3aa: CAIPRTRDSPFRNQPQHF
len: 15; abundance: once; j_gene: TRBJ2-7; v_gene: TRBV19; d_gene: -; CDR3nt: TGTGCCAGTAGTTTCGGACGGGGACCTTCCTACGAGCAGTACTTC; CDR3aa: CASSFGRGPSYEQYF
len: 12; abundance: -; j_gene: TRBJ1-5; v_gene: TRBV7-9; d_gene: -; CDR3nt: TGTGCCAGCAGCTTATTCGATCAGCCCCAGCATTTT; CDR3aa: CASSLFDQPQHF
len: 14; abundance: -; j_gene: TRBJ2-1; v_gene: TRBV29-1; d_gene: -; CDR3nt: TGCAGCGTAGAGACCGTGTTTGGGGGCAATGAGCAGTTCTTC; CDR3aa: CSVETVFGGNEQFF
len: 14; abundance: -; j_gene: TRBJ2-7; v_gene: TRBV6-5; d_gene: TRBD2; CDR3nt: TGTGCCAGCAGTCAGAAGGGGAGGGCTGGGGAGCAGTACTTC; CDR3aa: CASSQKGRAGEQYF
len: 18; abundance: -; j_gene: TRBJ1-4; v_gene: TRBV11-2; d_gene: TRBD1; CDR3nt: TGTGCCAGCAGCTTATATATCCCCGGGACAGGCAATAATGAAAAACTGTTTTTT; CDR3aa: CASSLYIPGTGNNEKLFF
len: 11; abundance: -; j_gene: TRBJ2-5; v_gene: TRBV5-4; d_gene: -; CDR3nt: TGTGCCGTGAGGGCGCAAGAGACCCAGTACTTC; CDR3aa: CAVRAQETQYF
len: 16; abundance: -; j_gene: TRBJ2-5; v_gene: TRBV11-2; d_gene: TRBD1; CDR3nt: TGTGCCAGCAGCCACCGGATCAGGGGGCGTCGGGAGACCCAGTACTTC; CDR3aa: CASSHRIRGRRETQYF
len: 14; abundance: -; j_gene: TRBJ1-2; v_gene: TRBV2; d_gene: -; CDR3nt: TGTGCCAGCAGTGGAAGGACGGATAACTATGGCTACACCTTC; CDR3aa: CASSGRTDNYGYTF
len: 15; abundance: -; j_gene: TRBJ2-1; v_gene: TRBV7-2; d_gene: -; CDR3nt: TGTGCCAGCAGCTTAGTCCACGCCCTGTACAATGAGCAGTTCTTC; CDR3aa: CASSLVHALYNEQFF
len: 14; abundance: -; j_gene: TRBJ2-1; v_gene: TRBV2; d_gene: -; CDR3nt: TGTGCCAGCACCTTCAGGGGGGCCTACAATGAGCAGTTCTTC; CDR3aa: CASTFRGAYNEQFF
len: 14; abundance: -; j_gene: TRBJ2-1; v_gene: TRBV6-4; d_gene: -; CDR3nt: TGTGCCAGCAGTGCCGGGCAGGGCTACAATGAGCAGTTCTTC; CDR3aa: CASSAGQGYNEQFF
len: 19; abundance: -; j_gene: TRBJ2-3; v_gene: TRBV28; d_gene: TRBD2; CDR3nt: TGTGCCAGCAGTTCTTGGACTAGCGGGGCCTCACCTAGCACAGATACGCAGTATTTT; CDR3aa: CASSSWTSGASPSTDTQYF
len: 13; abundance: -; j_gene: TRBJ2-7; v_gene: TRBV28; d_gene: -; CDR3nt: TGTGCCAGCAGTTTATCCCTGGGTCCCGAGCAGTACTTC; CDR3aa: CASSLSLGPEQYF
len: 13; abundance: -; j_gene: TRBJ2-3; v_gene: TRBV11-3; d_gene: -; CDR3nt: TGTGCCAGCAGTCTGGACAGAGGAGATACGCAGTATTTT; CDR3aa: CASSLDRGDTQYF
len: 12; abundance: -; j_gene: TRBJ2-7; v_gene: TRBV12-3/TRBV12-4; d_gene: -; CDR3nt: TGTGCCAGCAGTTTAGCGGAGTCGGAGCAGTACTTC; CDR3aa: CASSLAESEQYF
len: 14; abundance: -; j_gene: TRBJ1-3; v_gene: TRBV7-2; d_gene: -; CDR3nt: TGTGCCAGCAGCTCCACCTCGGGAGTCAACACCATATATTTT; CDR3aa: CASSSTSGVNTIYF
len: 13; abundance: -; j_gene: TRBJ2-7; v_gene: TRBV12-3/TRBV12-4; d_gene: -; CDR3nt: TGTGCCAGCACAACCCAGTCGACCTACGAGCAGTACTTC; CDR3aa: CASTTQSTYEQYF
len: 16; abundance: -; j_gene: TRBJ2-6; v_gene: TRBV6-4; d_gene: TRBD1; CDR3nt: TGTGCCAGCAAGGGGACAGGGGCCTCTGGGGCCAACGTCCTGACTTTC; CDR3aa: CASKGTGASGANVLTF
len: 12; abundance: -; j_gene: TRBJ2-5; v_gene: TRBV5-1; d_gene: -; CDR3nt: TGCGCCAGCCAAGGCGGACAAGAGACCCAGTACTTC; CDR3aa: CASQGGQETQYF
len: 16; abundance: -; j_gene: TRBJ2-6; v_gene: TRBV5-1; d_gene: TRBD1; CDR3nt: TGCGCCAGCAGCTTCACGGGACAGTTTGGGGCCAACGTCCTGACTTTC; CDR3aa: CASSFTGQFGANVLTF
len: 12; abundance: -; j_gene: TRBJ1-5; v_gene: TRBV12-3/TRBV12-4; d_gene: -; CDR3nt: TGTGCCAGCAGCCAAGAGAGGAGAACCCAGCATTTT; CDR3aa: CASSQERRTQHF
len: 15; abundance: -; j_gene: TRBJ2-2; v_gene: TRBV7-3; d_gene: TRBD1; CDR3nt: TGTGCCAGCAGTTTAACAGGGGAATACACCGGGGAGCTGTTTTTT; CDR3aa: CASSLTGEYTGELFF
len: 20; abundance: -; j_gene: TRBJ2-5; v_gene: TRBV12-2; d_gene: -; CDR3nt: TGTGCAAGTCGCTTTACTTTGCCCAAAGGGACTAGCGGAATCCAAGAGACCCAGTACTTC; CDR3aa: CASRFTLPKGTSGIQETQYF
len: 15; abundance: -; j_gene: TRBJ2-3; v_gene: TRBV28; d_gene: -; CDR3nt: TGTGCCAGCAGTTTAACAGGGCGGGTTACAGATACGCAGTATTTT; CDR3aa: CASSLTGRVTDTQYF
len: 14; abundance: -; j_gene: TRBJ2-1; v_gene: TRBV11-3; d_gene: -; CDR3nt: TGTGCCAGCAGCCCCGGGGCAATACACAATGAGCAGTTCTTC; CDR3aa: CASSPGAIHNEQFF
len: 15; abundance: -; j_gene: TRBJ2-3; v_gene: TRBV19; d_gene: -; CDR3nt: TGTGCCAGTAGTATTGCGACGGGGGTCGTAGATACGCAGTATTTT; CDR3aa: CASSIATGVVDTQYF
len: 15; abundance: -; j_gene: TRBJ2-1; v_gene: TRBV6-6; d_gene: -; CDR3nt: TGTGCCAGCAGCCAAAGGGACTCCACCTACAATGAGCAGTTCTTC; CDR3aa: CASSQRDSTYNEQFF
len: 13; abundance: -; j_gene: TRBJ1-1; v_gene: TRBV30; d_gene: -; CDR3nt: TGTGCCAGCCAAGAGGGGCGGAACACTGAAGCTTTCTTT; CDR3aa: CASQEGRNTEAFF
len: 17; abundance: -; j_gene: TRBJ1-6; v_gene: TRBV2; d_gene: -; CDR3nt: TGTGCCAGCAGTCCCCACAGGTTAAGCTCCTATAATTCACCCCTCCACTTT; CDR3aa: CASSPHRLSSYNSPLHF
len: 11; abundance: -; j_gene: TRBJ2-7; v_gene: TRBV30; d_gene: -; CDR3nt: TGTGCCTGGAAACAGAACTACGAGCAGTACTTC; CDR3aa: CAWKQNYEQYF
len: 14; abundance: few; j_gene: TRBJ2-7; v_gene: TRBV7-9; d_gene: TRBD1; CDR3nt: TGTGCCAGCAGCCTCCGGGACAGGGTCTACGAGCAGTACTTC; CDR3aa: CASSLRDRVYEQYF
len: 15; abundance: -; j_gene: TRBJ2-2; v_gene: TRBV7-8; d_gene: TRBD2; CDR3nt: TGTGCCAGCAGCTTTAGCGGGGGGGCGGTCGGGGAGCTGTTTTTT; CDR3aa: CASSFSGGAVGELFF
len: 14; abundance: -; j_gene: TRBJ1-1; v_gene: TRBV4-1; d_gene: -; CDR3nt: TGCGCCAGCAGCCAAGACCTTAAGGGGGCTGAAGCTTTCTTT; CDR3aa: CASSQDLKGAEAFF
len: 13; abundance: -; j_gene: TRBJ1-1; v_gene: TRBV19; d_gene: -; CDR3nt: TGTGCCAGTAGCAACAGGCTTAACACTGAAGCTTTCTTT; CDR3aa: CASSNRLNTEAFF
len: 12; abundance: -; j_gene: TRBJ1-6; v_gene: TRBV7-9; d_gene: -; CDR3nt: TGTGCCAGCAGCTTAGACAATTCACCCCTCCACTTT; CDR3aa: CASSLDNSPLHF
len: 18; abundance: -; j_gene: TRBJ2-1; v_gene: TRBV3-1/TRBV3-2; d_gene: TRBD1; CDR3nt: TGTGCCAGCAGCCACCTCCGACAGGGTCGAGCAGGGGGCAATGAGCAGTTCTTC; CDR3aa: CASSHLRQGRAGGNEQFF
len: 16; abundance: -; j_gene: TRBJ2-1; v_gene: TRBV15; d_gene: -; CDR3nt: TGTGCCACCAGCAGAGATCTAGTGGGGGAGGACAATGAGCAGTTCTTC; CDR3aa: CATSRDLVGEDNEQFF
len: 13; abundance: -; j_gene: TRBJ1-6; v_gene: TRBV28; d_gene: -; CDR3nt: TGTGCCAGCAGCAGGGTGGATAATTCACCCCTCCACTTT; CDR3aa: CASSRVDNSPLHF
len: 14; abundance: -; j_gene: TRBJ1-5; v_gene: TRBV6-2/TRBV6-3; d_gene: -; CDR3nt: TGTGCCAGCAGTAACCCAAGTGGGAATCAGCCCCAGCATTTT; CDR3aa: CASSNPSGNQPQHF
len: 15; abundance: few; j_gene: TRBJ2-1; v_gene: TRBV7-9; d_gene: -; CDR3nt: TGTGCCAGCAGCTTATCGGGACGGCCTTACAATGAGCAGTTCTTC; CDR3aa: CASSLSGRPYNEQFF
len: 16; abundance: -; j_gene: TRBJ2-1; v_gene: TRBV4-2; d_gene: -; CDR3nt: TGTGCCAGCAGCCAAGAGAGGTCAGACTCCTACAATGAGCAGTTCTTC; CDR3aa: CASSQERSDSYNEQFF
len: 14; abundance: -; j_gene: TRBJ2-4; v_gene: TRBV27; d_gene: -; CDR3nt: TGTGCCAGCAGTTTATCAGGGAATAGAAACATTCAGTACTTC; CDR3aa: CASSLSGNRNIQYF